Sequencing of this TCR beta chain was carried out in a study of beta chain features in type 1 diabetes. Background on the study: No age, gender or cell yield differences were seen between patients and healthy donors.

Worth noting for this clone: Its target is not known.

One heparinised blood draw, averaging around 0.12 L, came from each donor. Isolation of CD4+ naive, central memory, regulatory and stem cell-like memory cells was achieved by sorting via CD45RO/CCR7/CD25/CD127/CD95/CD27. Study-level results: In all four CD4+ subsets, TCRB CDR3 length was significantly, moderately reduced in type 1 diabetes.

There are 15 residues in the CDR3. Germline values: CDR1 SQVTM, CDR2 ANQGSEA. The V gene lost 8 bases and the J gene lost 0 bases, with 19 bases spanning the gap. The entirety of the isolated RNA underwent reverse transcription, so expressed TCRB transcripts were sequenced. The protocol was immunoSEQ multiplex PCR, while the TCRdb copy is restricted to in-frame clones and leaves out a portion. The sample consists of about 150,000 clones, around a tenth of them appearing once. The chain combines TRBV29-1 with TRBJ1-1, with D tentatively TRBD1 (5 bases). The sequence was obtained from a man aged 25 to 40 with type 1 diabetes. Material: central memory CD4+ T cells from blood. The CDR3 bases are TGCAGCTCTGGACCAGGGTGGGGCATGAACACTGAAGCTTTCTTT. Its protein product is CSSGPGWGMNTEAFF.